The 4 T cell receptor beta chains presented below share a single source sample, sequenced in a study of blood T cell repertoires in COVID-19. Using immunoSEQ multiplex PCR, the repertoire was profiled, and TCRdb retains in-frame clones only, with some absent. The sample carries more than 95,000 clones, around 76% recorded once. Sequenced material: peripheral blood. The source of these receptors is a man older than 75 with acute or convalescent COVID-19.

The chain is built from TRBV14 and TRBJ1-6; 7 bases match TRBD1. V shed 0 bases and J 7 bases; nucleotides not matched to a gene: 0. Germline values: CDR1 SGHDN, CDR2 FVKESK. The CDR3 sequence is 14 residues long. Written as DNA, the CDR3 is TGTGCCAGCAGCCAAGAGACAGGGAATTCACCCCTCCACTTT. Encoded protein: CASSQETGNSPLHF.

The chain recombines TRBV28 with TRBJ2-1; 11 bases agree with TRBD2. Per germline, CDR1 MDHEN and CDR2 SYDVKM. V lost 3 bases to trimming and J lost 7 bases; unmatched junction nucleotides: 5. CDR3 length equals 15 residues. DNA of the CDR3: TGTGCCAGCAGTTTGAAACTAGCGGGAGATAATGAGCAGTTCTTC. This encodes CASSLKLAGDNEQFF.

V gene TRBV9 combines with J gene TRBJ2-2; D is uncertain. Looked up from germline, CDR1 is SGDLS and CDR2 is YYNGEE. This CDR3 has 14 amino acids. Trimming pared 0 bases from V and 2 bases from J, leaving 5 bases between. The CDR3 bases are TGTGCCAGCAGCGTAGCAGGAAACACCGGGGAGCTGTTTTTT. Translating it yields CASSVAGNTGELFF.

The genes are TRBV7-2 and TRBJ2-2, with D perhaps matching TRBD2 (6 bases). The CDR3 spans 15 residues. Trimming removed 5 bases from V and 5 bases from J, with 15 bases in between. CDR1 and CDR2 (germline): SGHTA, FQGNSA. This chain's CDR3 is CASSPRLGGTGELFF. The CDR3 nucleotides read TGTGCCAGCAGCCCCCGGCTAGGAGGGACCGGGGAGCTGTTTTTT.